This T cell receptor beta chain was retrieved from a study of cytomegalovirus exposure and HLA in healthy donors. General study results and limits: Solely CMV serostatus was available to characterize immune exposure. In a later analysis, across HLA loci, associated TCR counts were highest for DRB1, lowest for HLA-C. Later on, a genetic analysis was performed. It linked a missense variant in DCLRE1C with V- and J-gene trimming of TCR beta.

On this clone: Its antigen is undetermined.

The CDR3 runs 15 residues. V was cut by 1 base and J by 1 base, with 8 bases left in between. Looked up from germline, CDR1 is SGHVS and CDR2 is FQNEAQ. In the PCR, 60 Vbeta and 13 Jbeta primers were used. The table came from immunoSEQ multiplex PCR; TCRdb's copy has only in-frame clones and leaves some out. Here the sample spans roughly 190,000 clones, roughly 79% being singletons. This clonotype originated in a woman aged 25 to 45 in good health and CMV-seropositive. This chain connects TRBV7-8 to TRBJ1-3; D is uncertain. Sequencing used PBMCs. For the CDR3, the DNA is TGTGCCAGCAGCTTAGGGTTCCAGTCTGGAAACACCATATATTTT. Its protein product is CASSLGFQSGNTIYF.